This T cell receptor beta chain was documented in a study of blood T cell repertoires in COVID-19. As for the study in general: COVID-19 samples collected from the United States, Italy and Spain covered acute and convalescent phases. In each case, the material was cDNA or gDNA derived from T cells, B-cell-depleted T cells, or PBMCs.

Germline V lookup: CDR1 SQVTM, CDR2 ANQGSEA. The ends were cut back, 5 bases at V and 3 bases at J, with 13 bases in the middle. The CDR3 covers 13 residues. As processed by the authors: The assay estimated nucleated cells by amplifying reference gene primers. Assay used: immunoSEQ multiplex PCR; TCRdb lists only in-frame clones, some missing. V and J calls and clone size are as listed in that table; D and trimming were resolved from the DNA. Here the sample spans around 100,000 clones, approximately 80% being singletons. V and J are TRBV29-1 and TRBJ2-5, with a weak D call TRBD1 (6 bases). This TCR was sampled from a man between 65 and 80 years old with active or convalescent COVID-19. The sequencing input was peripheral blood. The CDR3 here is CSVIYRAEETQYF. In nucleotides, the CDR3 is TGCAGCGTTATCTACAGGGCGGAAGAGACCCAGTACTTC.